A selection of T cell receptor beta chains follows, all from one sample in a study of blood T cell repertoires in COVID-19. Profiled with immunoSEQ multiplex PCR; TCRdb holds only in-frame clones, not every one. The table includes approximately 200,000 clones, roughly nine tenths detected once. Sequencing was carried out using peripheral blood. All receptors come from a man aged 35-49 years with active or convalescent COVID-19. CDR3s include the opening cysteine and the closing phenylalanine or tryptophan. Each record gives: D gene, J gene, clone size, V gene, CDR3 protein, CDR3 DNA. A D gene is named only where the DNA matches it firmly. Rows give clone size only sometimes, using once, few, many, or a class for an expanded clone.

D gene: NA; J gene: TRBJ2-3; clone size: NA; V gene: TRBV5-8; CDR3 protein: CASSLGGFRGFTDTQYF; CDR3 DNA: TGTGCCAGCAGCTTGGGTGGCTTCCGGGGATTCACAGATACGCAGTATTTT
D gene: TRBD2; J gene: TRBJ2-2; clone size: NA; V gene: TRBV27; CDR3 protein: CASKEGGPQTGELFF; CDR3 DNA: TGTGCCAGCAAGGAGGGAGGGCCGCAAACCGGGGAGCTGTTTTTT
D gene: NA; J gene: TRBJ1-4; clone size: NA; V gene: TRBV24-1; CDR3 protein: CATSDSRGWSVLSNEKLFF; CDR3 DNA: TGTGCCACCAGTGATTCGCGGGGATGGTCGGTTTTATCTAATGAAAAACTGTTTTTT
D gene: NA; J gene: TRBJ1-5; clone size: NA; V gene: TRBV5-4; CDR3 protein: CASSVRGGSNQPQHF; CDR3 DNA: TGTGCCAGCAGCGTCCGGGGGGGTAGCAATCAGCCCCAGCATTTT
D gene: TRBD2; J gene: TRBJ2-1; clone size: NA; V gene: TRBV7-2; CDR3 protein: CASGEGYNEQFF; CDR3 DNA: TGTGCCAGCGGGGAGGGCTACAATGAGCAGTTCTTC
D gene: NA; J gene: TRBJ2-7; clone size: NA; V gene: TRBV28; CDR3 protein: CASSHARGKSSYEQYF; CDR3 DNA: TGTGCCAGCAGTCACGCCAGGGGCAAGAGCTCCTACGAGCAGTACTTC
D gene: NA; J gene: TRBJ1-5; clone size: NA; V gene: TRBV2; CDR3 protein: CASSPTGVNQPQHF; CDR3 DNA: TGTGCCAGCAGCCCTACAGGAGTCAATCAGCCCCAGCATTTT
D gene: NA; J gene: TRBJ2-7; clone size: NA; V gene: TRBV30; CDR3 protein: CAWSLAPQGTPYEQYF; CDR3 DNA: TGTGCCTGGAGTTTAGCCCCACAGGGTACCCCCTACGAGCAGTACTTC
D gene: NA; J gene: TRBJ1-3; clone size: NA; V gene: TRBV28; CDR3 protein: CASSFIPWQAGNTIYF; CDR3 DNA: TGTGCCAGCAGTTTTATACCTTGGCAGGCTGGAAACACCATATATTTT
D gene: NA; J gene: TRBJ1-2; clone size: many; V gene: TRBV28; CDR3 protein: CASSYNYGYTF; CDR3 DNA: TGTGCCAGCAGCTACAACTATGGCTACACCTTC
D gene: NA; J gene: TRBJ1-1; clone size: NA; V gene: TRBV28; CDR3 protein: CASSTPSVATFF; CDR3 DNA: TGTGCCAGCAGTACACCCAGCGTCGCGACTTTCTTT
D gene: TRBD1; J gene: TRBJ2-2; clone size: NA; V gene: TRBV10-1; CDR3 protein: CASSDRDRESTGELFF; CDR3 DNA: TGCGCCAGCAGTGACCGGGACAGGGAGTCTACCGGGGAGCTGTTTTTT
D gene: TRBD2; J gene: TRBJ2-2; clone size: NA; V gene: TRBV5-1; CDR3 protein: CASSDLLAGEYTGELFF; CDR3 DNA: TGCGCCAGCAGCGACCTACTAGCGGGGGAGTACACCGGGGAGCTGTTTTTT
D gene: NA; J gene: TRBJ1-6; clone size: NA; V gene: TRBV7-8; CDR3 protein: CASSLSRVHASPLHF; CDR3 DNA: TGTGCCAGCAGCTTATCGAGGGTCCACGCTTCACCCCTCCACTTT
D gene: TRBD2; J gene: TRBJ2-5; clone size: NA; V gene: TRBV4-1; CDR3 protein: CASSQVASGGAGETQYF; CDR3 DNA: TGCGCCAGCAGCCAAGTCGCTAGCGGGGGGGCCGGGGAGACCCAGTACTTC
D gene: NA; J gene: TRBJ2-2; clone size: NA; V gene: TRBV28; CDR3 protein: CASSLRPGAAGELFF; CDR3 DNA: TGTGCCAGCAGTTTAAGGCCAGGGGCGGCCGGGGAGCTGTTTTTT
D gene: NA; J gene: TRBJ2-1; clone size: few; V gene: TRBV6-2/TRBV6-3; CDR3 protein: CASSYATDYNEQFF; CDR3 DNA: TGTGCCAGCAGTTACGCGACAGACTACAATGAGCAGTTCTTC
D gene: TRBD1; J gene: TRBJ2-1; clone size: once; V gene: TRBV7-9; CDR3 protein: CASSRQGGPEQFF; CDR3 DNA: TGTGCCAGCAGCCGACAGGGTGGACCTGAGCAGTTCTTC
D gene: NA; J gene: TRBJ2-7; clone size: NA; V gene: TRBV5-1; CDR3 protein: CASSSQGGSYEQYF; CDR3 DNA: TGCGCCAGCAGCTCGCAGGGGGGCTCCTACGAGCAGTACTTC
D gene: NA; J gene: TRBJ2-2; clone size: NA; V gene: TRBV6-5; CDR3 protein: CASGMTGELFF; CDR3 DNA: TGTGCCAGCGGCATGACCGGGGAGCTGTTTTTT
D gene: TRBD2; J gene: TRBJ2-5; clone size: NA; V gene: TRBV10-2; CDR3 protein: CASSGGGRAETQYF; CDR3 DNA: TGCGCCAGCAGTGGAGGCGGGAGGGCGGAGACCCAGTACTTC
D gene: TRBD1; J gene: TRBJ1-2; clone size: NA; V gene: TRBV6-4; CDR3 protein: CASTPGQGAINYGYTF; CDR3 DNA: TGTGCCAGCACGCCGGGACAGGGGGCTATTAACTATGGCTACACCTTC
D gene: TRBD1; J gene: TRBJ1-4; clone size: NA; V gene: TRBV28; CDR3 protein: CASSSPGTAHEKLFF; CDR3 DNA: TGTGCCAGCAGTTCCCCCGGGACAGCTCATGAAAAACTGTTTTTT
D gene: NA; J gene: TRBJ2-2; clone size: few; V gene: TRBV27; CDR3 protein: CASTPYSRANTGELFF; CDR3 DNA: TGTGCCAGCACCCCGTACAGCCGAGCGAACACCGGGGAGCTGTTTTTT
D gene: NA; J gene: TRBJ1-4; clone size: NA; V gene: TRBV6-7; CDR3 protein: CASSRVGGATNEKLFF; CDR3 DNA: TGTGCCAGCAGCCGCGTGGGGGGAGCAACTAATGAAAAACTGTTTTTT
D gene: NA; J gene: TRBJ1-2; clone size: NA; V gene: TRBV11-2; CDR3 protein: CASSLDRGQTNYGYTF; CDR3 DNA: TGTGCCAGCAGCTTAGACCGCGGACAGACCAACTATGGCTACACCTTC
D gene: NA; J gene: TRBJ1-1; clone size: few; V gene: TRBV19; CDR3 protein: CASSIGAGVAEAFF; CDR3 DNA: TGTGCCAGTAGTATAGGGGCAGGGGTGGCTGAAGCTTTCTTT
D gene: NA; J gene: TRBJ1-5; clone size: NA; V gene: TRBV6-5; CDR3 protein: CASSERRNNQPQHF; CDR3 DNA: TGTGCCAGCAGCGAGCGTAGGAACAATCAGCCCCAGCATTTT
D gene: NA; J gene: TRBJ1-5; clone size: NA; V gene: TRBV5-6; CDR3 protein: CASSLGGRGGNQPQHF; CDR3 DNA: TGTGCCAGCAGCTTGGGGGGTCGGGGTGGCAATCAGCCCCAGCATTTT
D gene: NA; J gene: TRBJ2-7; clone size: NA; V gene: TRBV25-1; CDR3 protein: CASSEETLGGYEQYF; CDR3 DNA: TGTGCCAGCAGTGAGGAGACACTCGGGGGCTACGAGCAGTACTTC
D gene: NA; J gene: TRBJ1-1; clone size: few; V gene: TRBV2; CDR3 protein: CASSRHYEAFF; CDR3 DNA: TGTGCCAGCAGTCGACATTATGAAGCTTTCTTT
D gene: TRBD1; J gene: TRBJ2-1; clone size: NA; V gene: TRBV27; CDR3 protein: CASSSIDRAQGEQFF; CDR3 DNA: TGTGCCAGCAGTTCCATCGACAGGGCCCAGGGTGAGCAGTTCTTC
D gene: TRBD2; J gene: TRBJ2-5; clone size: NA; V gene: TRBV7-3; CDR3 protein: CASSLDRGGPEETQYF; CDR3 DNA: TGTGCCAGCAGCTTAGATCGGGGAGGGCCGGAGGAGACCCAGTACTTC
D gene: TRBD1; J gene: TRBJ2-2; clone size: NA; V gene: TRBV9; CDR3 protein: CASSDDRGRSTGELFF; CDR3 DNA: TGTGCCAGCAGCGATGACAGGGGGCGTAGCACCGGGGAGCTGTTTTTT
D gene: TRBD2; J gene: TRBJ2-1; clone size: NA; V gene: TRBV28; CDR3 protein: CASSSHRGKRGERNEQFF; CDR3 DNA: TGTGCCAGCAGCTCCCACCGGGGGAAGCGGGGGGAAAGGAATGAGCAGTTCTTC
D gene: NA; J gene: TRBJ1-2; clone size: NA; V gene: TRBV28; CDR3 protein: CASRTHGGYTF; CDR3 DNA: TGTGCCAGCAGGACACATGGGGGCTACACCTTC
D gene: TRBD2; J gene: TRBJ2-5; clone size: NA; V gene: TRBV5-1; CDR3 protein: CASSQPGGYSETQYF; CDR3 DNA: TGCGCCAGCAGCCAGCCGGGGGGTTATTCAGAGACCCAGTACTTC
D gene: NA; J gene: TRBJ1-1; clone size: NA; V gene: TRBV16; CDR3 protein: CASSQFSAGTEAFF; CDR3 DNA: TGTGCCAGCAGCCAATTTTCGGCGGGCACTGAAGCTTTCTTT
D gene: NA; J gene: TRBJ1-2; clone size: NA; V gene: TRBV19; CDR3 protein: CASSAPGGAGYTF; CDR3 DNA: TGTGCCAGTAGTGCCCCGGGGGGTGCTGGCTACACCTTC
D gene: TRBD2; J gene: TRBJ2-3; clone size: once; V gene: TRBV11-2; CDR3 protein: CASSFPREGTVASPDTQYF; CDR3 DNA: TGTGCCAGCAGCTTTCCCCGGGAGGGGACCGTAGCCAGCCCAGATACGCAGTATTTT
D gene: NA; J gene: TRBJ2-1; clone size: NA; V gene: TRBV9; CDR3 protein: CASSVTSLKGHEQFF; CDR3 DNA: TGTGCCAGCAGCGTTACTAGTTTAAAAGGCCATGAGCAGTTCTTC
D gene: NA; J gene: TRBJ1-1; clone size: NA; V gene: TRBV28; CDR3 protein: CASRLGHLNTEAFF; CDR3 DNA: TGTGCCAGCAGATTGGGACACCTGAACACTGAAGCTTTCTTT